The 21 T cell receptor beta chains reported below all come from one sample, sequenced in a study of cytomegalovirus exposure and HLA in healthy donors. The PCR used 60 Vbeta and 13 Jbeta primers. Produced via immunoSEQ multiplex PCR; TCRdb's table is partial and in-frame only. The sample includes approximately 160,000 clones, roughly four fifths seen only once; the top ten take roughly 3%. The material sequenced was PBMCs. These receptors all come from a woman between 50 and 59 years old in good health and CMV-seropositive.

This clone was counted a few times. The chain joins TRBV4-2 to TRBJ2-1; tentative D call: TRBD1 (6 bases). The V gene lost 2 bases and the J gene lost 4 bases, with 15 bases spanning the gap. Germline V gives CDR1 LGHNA, CDR2 YNFKEQ. This CDR3 has 16 amino acids. The CDR3 sequence is CASSQRILGAYNEQFF. CDR3 nucleotides: TGTGCCAGCAGCCAACGCATCCTGGGGGCTTACAATGAGCAGTTCTTC.

This chain connects TRBV19 to TRBJ1-2; D call uncertain. The V gene lost 7 bases and the J gene lost 8 bases, with 23 bases spanning the gap. Germline V gene lookup returns CDR1 LNHDA and CDR2 SQIVND (reference sequence). The CDR3 spans 15 residues. The CDR3 is CASTIVSLGDHGYTF. The CDR3 nucleotides read TGTGCCAGTACGATAGTTTCGCTAGGCGACCACGGCTACACCTTC.

The rearrangement uses TRBV27 and TRBJ2-5, with 11 bases aligning to TRBD2. J was trimmed by 5 bases and V by 4 bases; bases with no gene match: 9. Germline V gene sequence: CDR1 MNHEY, CDR2 SMNVEV (reference sequence). This CDR3 comprises 16 residues. In DNA form, the CDR3 reads TGTGCCAGCAGTTCGCGGACTAGCGGGCAGGGGGAGACCCAGTACTTC. Its translation is CASSSRTSGQGETQYF.

This chain connects TRBV6-1 to TRBJ1-1; possibly TRBD1 for D (5 bases). Germline CDR1 reads MNHNS; CDR2 reads SASEGT. CDR3 length: 13 amino acids. V was trimmed by 7 bases and J by 1 base, leaving 10 bases between them. The CDR3 coding sequence is TGTGCCAGCACCGGCGGGGCGAACACTGAAGCTTTCTTT. Translating gives CASTGGANTEAFF.

The rearrangement joins TRBV18 to TRBJ2-3; no definite D call. This CDR3 region has 11 residues. The V gene lost 6 bases and the J gene lost 6 bases, with 7 bases spanning the gap. CDR1 and CDR2 from the germline V gene are KGHSH and LQKENI. The CDR3 loop reads CASSFFDTQYF. Here the CDR3 DNA reads TGTGCCAGCTCCTTTTTTGATACGCAGTATTTT.

The chain is built from TRBV18 and TRBJ2-1, with 7 bases aligning to TRBD2. The germline gives CDR1 KGHSH, CDR2 LQKENI. Trimming removed 3 bases from V and 4 bases from J; junction bases left unmatched: 3. The CDR3 is 14 amino acids. CDR3 bases: TGTGCCAGCTCACCCCAGCGGGGATACAATGAGCAGTTCTTC. Its protein is CASSPQRGYNEQFF.

This clone was observed a single time. This chain joins TRBV5-4 and TRBJ2-7, with 8 bases matching TRBD2. Germline V gene sequence: CDR1 SGHNT, CDR2 YYREEE (reference sequence). Trimming took 4 bases from V and 2 from J; bases not matched to a gene: 11. The CDR3 covers 16 residues. CDR3 loop: CASSLPPPGGAYEQYF. CDR3 bases: TGTGCCAGCAGCCTCCCCCCGCCCGGGGGGGCCTACGAGCAGTACTTC.

The rearrangement uses TRBV15 and TRBJ1-2; 9 nucleotides agree with TRBD1. The CDR3 has 15 amino acids. V was pared by 4 bases and J by 1 base, with 4 bases of the junction left unmatched. Germline CDR1 is LNHNV and CDR2 is YYDKDF (reference sequence). The CDR3 nucleotides read TGTGCCACCAGCATCACAGGGGGCTTTAACTATGGCTACACCTTC. It is translated as CATSITGGFNYGYTF.

There are a few counts of this clone. V usage is TRBV5-1 and J usage is TRBJ2-1, with 9 bases identical to TRBD1. Trimming cost V 4 bases and J 9 bases; bases outside gene matches: 8. The germline CDR1 and CDR2 sequences are SGHRS and YFSETQ. The CDR3 extends over 14 amino acids. The CDR3 region is CASSRDTGGGEQFF. For the CDR3, the DNA is TGCGCCAGCAGCCGCGACACAGGGGGCGGTGAGCAGTTCTTC.

In regard to this clone: Other DNA variants within this sample encode the same CDR3. The genes are TRBV11-2 and TRBJ1-2, with D possibly TRBD1 on 5 matching bases. The germline CDR1 and CDR2 sequences are SGHAT and FQNNGV. V lost 2 bases to trimming and J lost 2 bases, with 9 bases between them. CDR3 length: 14 amino acids. The CDR3 sequence is CASSLTGGNYGYTF. The CDR3 coding sequence is TGTGCCAGCAGCTTAACGGGGGGAAACTATGGCTACACCTTC.

V usage is TRBV30 and J usage is TRBJ1-2; the match to TRBD1 covers 10 bases. V was clipped by 8 bases and J by 2 bases; unmatched bases: 5. The CDR3 is 13 amino acids. The V gene's germline CDR1 is GTSNPN and CDR2 SVGIG (reference sequence). The CDR3 nucleotides are TGTGCCGGCCGGGACAGGGGAAACTATGGCTACACCTTC. The encoded protein is CAGRDRGNYGYTF.

The CDR3: CASSLTGGAGLPAFF. The DNA for the CDR3 is TGTGCCAGCAGCTTGACAGGGGGCGCCGGGTTGCCAGCTTTCTTT. The chain is built from TRBV28 and TRBJ1-1, with 10 bases lining up with TRBD1. Germline trimming cut 6 bases from V and 10 bases from J; bases unmatched to any gene: 14. CDR1 and CDR2 from the germline V gene are MDHEN and SYDVKM. The CDR3 has 15 amino acids.

The rearrangement links TRBV27 to TRBJ2-1, with 7 bases that match TRBD1. This CDR3 is built from 14 residues. Per germline, CDR1 MNHEY and CDR2 SMNVEV (reference sequence). V shed 2 bases, J shed 7 bases, and the junction held 5 bases outside the gene matches. The CDR3 region has the DNA TGTGCCAGCAGTTTAAGGGGGCGCAGGAATGAGCAGTTCTTC. It specifies CASSLRGRRNEQFF.

The chain is built from TRBV29-1 and TRBJ2-3; maybe TRBD1 (5 bases). From germline, CDR1 is SQVTM and CDR2 ANQGSEA. CDR3 length equals 12 residues. The ends were cut back, 6 bases at V and 2 bases at J, with 9 bases in the middle. DNA of the CDR3: TGCAGCGTCCGACAGAACACAGATACGCAGTATTTT. This codes for CSVRQNTDTQYF.

The rearrangement uses TRBV12-5 and TRBJ2-5, with 8 bases matching TRBD1. After removal of 7 bases from V and 2 bases from J, the junction contained 3 bases not matched to a gene. CDR1 LGHNT and CDR2 FRNRAP come from the germline V gene. The CDR3 consists of 13 residues. CDR3 DNA: TGTGCTAGTGCAAACAGGGGGCAAGAGACCCAGTACTTC. Protein product: CASANRGQETQYF. Full variable domain (remainder filled in from reference TRBV12-5 and TRBJ2-5): DARVTQTPRHKVTEMGQEVTMRCQPILGHNTVFWYRQTMMQGLELLAYFRNRAPLDDSGMPKDRFSAEMPDATLATLKIQPSEPRDSAVYFCASANRGQETQYFGPGTRLLVL.

V usage is TRBV2 and J usage is TRBJ2-2, with D maybe TRBD1 (6 bases). Germline CDR1 reads SNHLY; CDR2 reads FYNNEI. The CDR3 consists of 14 residues. Trimming removed 6 bases from V and 5 bases from J, with 13 bases in between. Here the CDR3 DNA reads TGTGCCAGCAGACGACCAGGGGAAACCGGGGAGCTGTTTTTT. The encoded protein is CASRRPGETGELFF.

The gene calls are TRBV19 and TRBJ2-4; 7 bases match TRBD2. The CDR3 runs 13 residues. The germline V gene has CDR1 LNHDA and CDR2 SQIVND (reference sequence). Trimming took 8 bases from V and 5 from J; bases not matched to a gene: 6. The chain's CDR3 is CASQWSGENIQYF. CDR3 DNA: TGTGCCAGTCAATGGAGCGGGGAAAACATTCAGTACTTC.

Comments on this clone: This same CDR3 is encoded by further DNA sequences in the sample. The V gene is TRBV9, the J gene TRBJ2-5; 7 positions match TRBD2. The J segment lost 5 bases and the V segment lost 2 bases, leaving 3 bases of the junction unmatched. From germline, CDR1 is SGDLS and CDR2 YYNGEE. The CDR3 loop spans 13 amino acids. The CDR3, as DNA: TGTGCCAGCAGCGTTGGTAGCGGGGAGACCCAGTACTTC. Translated: CASSVGSGETQYF.

V gene TRBV10-1 combines with J gene TRBJ1-1, with 9 bases that match TRBD1. This CDR3 has 13 residues. Trimming took 4 bases from V and 10 from J; bases not matched to a gene: 7. Germline V gives CDR1 WNHNN, CDR2 SYGVQD (reference sequence). CDR3 sequence (DNA): TGCGCCAGCAGTGGGACAGGGGCGCGAGTAGCTTTCTTT. Protein: CASSGTGARVAFF.

The chain carries TRBV6-1 and TRBJ1-2, with D possibly matching TRBD1 (6 bases). Germline lookup yields CDR1 MNHNS and CDR2 SASEGT. Trimming pared 3 bases from V and 8 bases from J, leaving 16 bases between. This CDR3 comprises 14 residues. The CDR3 region has the DNA TGTGCCAGCAGTGACGTGGCACAGGGTGCCGGCTACACCTTC. Amino acids: CASSDVAQGAGYTF.

The chain is built from TRBV2 and TRBJ1-6; 9 bases align to TRBD1. The CDR3 runs to 16 residues. V gave up 8 bases and J gave up 10 bases; unmatched junction bases: 15. Germline V CDR1 and CDR2: SNHLY, FYNNEI. DNA of the CDR3: TGTGCCAGCCGGGGACAGGGATATTTGAGATGGTCACCCCTCCACTTT. Its translation is CASRGQGYLRWSPLHF.